This TCR beta chain is from a study of response to subunit inactivated influenza vaccine. Study-level findings and limits: Each seasonal influenza vaccination, the authors suggested, recruits few new T cells.

This clonotype was counted many times. The antigen is not known. TCRdb redid the calling of the RT-PCR reads with MiXCR, one entry per CDR3 protein. This sample has more than 450,000 distinct CDR3 sequences, with 10% to 15% found just once. V was trimmed by 3 bases and J by 2 bases, leaving 9 bases between them. The CDR3 has 14 amino acids. The germline gives CDR1 SGHRS, CDR2 YFSETQ. The sequence was obtained from a man between 45 and 60 years old who received an inactivated influenza vaccine. The chain has TRBV5-1 and TRBJ2-1, with a tentative D call TRBD2 (5 bases). This sample comprised PBMCs from blood, obtained on the day of vaccination. CDR3 loop: CASSSTGTYNEQFF. The CDR3 DNA is TGCGCCAGCAGCTCCACGGGGACCTACAATGAGCAGTTCTTC.